The 29 T cell receptor beta chains below come from one sample, sequenced in a study of blood T cells in healthy people across ages. Primers used in a second PCR of roughly 7 to 12 cycles were a sample-barcoded 5' primer and a J-beta primer mix. TCRdb itself ran the 5' RACE reads through MiXCR, one entry per CDR3 protein. The sample holds 1.5 million to 2 million distinct CDR3 sequences, 35% to 50% seen once. The sequencing sample was made of blood. Every receptor here comes from a human donor in good health.

The rearrangement links TRBV20-1 to TRBJ1-2, with TRBD1 matching 7 bases. Germline values: CDR1 DFQATT, CDR2 SNEGSKA (reference sequence). Trimming at V came to 3 bases and at J to 9 bases, leaving 4 bases not matched to a gene. The CDR3 spans 11 residues. DNA of the CDR3: TGCAGTGCTAGGACGACAGGGAGCTACACCTTC. Its translation: CSARTTGSYTF.

The chain uses TRBV15 and TRBJ2-3; D not certain. V was clipped by 3 bases and J by 6 bases, with 10 bases between them. CDR3 size: 13 residues. The germline gives CDR1 LNHNV, CDR2 YYDKDF (reference sequence). CDR3 in DNA: TGTGCCACCAGCAGCGAGGAAAGGGATACGCAGTATTTT. Translation: CATSSEERDTQYF.

The chain combines TRBV7-2 with TRBJ2-5, with D unclear. Germline lookup yields CDR1 SGHTA and CDR2 FQGNSA. The CDR3 has 13 residues. Trimming shortened V by 2 bases and J by 5 bases, and 9 bases separated the two germline ends. CDR3 amino acids: CASSLRYAETQYF. The DNA of the CDR3 is TGTGCCAGCAGCTTACGGTACGCGGAGACCCAGTACTTC.

This clonotype has more than one count but fewer than ten. The chain employs TRBV19 and TRBJ2-7, with a tentative D call TRBD1 (6 bases). The germline V gene encodes CDR1 LNHDA and CDR2 SQIVND (reference sequence). CDR3 length equals 15 residues. The V end lost 3 bases, the J end lost 3 bases, and 15 bases lay between the germline ends. The CDR3 here is CASSILGTLIYEQYF. For the CDR3, the DNA is TGTGCCAGTAGTATCCTCGGGACACTTATCTACGAGCAGTACTTC.

This clonotype turned up a few times. J is TRBJ2-7 and V is TRBV20-1; the D gene is possibly TRBD2 (7 bases). The CDR3 is 15 amino acids. V lost 5 bases and J 4 bases, leaving 21 bases between the germline ends. Germline V gives CDR1 DFQATT, CDR2 SNEGSKA (reference sequence). For the CDR3, the DNA is TGCAGTGCTCGTGACAGTCGGGGGGCCTTATACGAGCAGTACTTC. It specifies CSARDSRGALYEQYF.

On this clonotype: One base away lies a much larger clone, so this may be a sequencing read error. V is TRBV6-4 and J is TRBJ2-1; a possible D gene is TRBD1 (6 bases). This CDR3 is built from 14 residues. The germline V gene encodes CDR1 MRHNA and CDR2 SNTAGT. Deletions cut 6 bases from V and 2 bases from J, with 11 bases between. CDR3 residues: CASSPGDAYNEQFF. CDR3 bases: TGTGCCAGCAGCCCAGGGGACGCCTACAATGAGCAGTTCTTC.

This clonotype is a singleton in its sample. V is TRBV10-3 and J is TRBJ2-1; D is unresolved. The J call is in doubt because the DNA end fits TRBJ2-7 better. Germline-derived CDR1 and CDR2 are ENHRY and SYGVKD. CDR3 length: 12 amino acids. CDR3 residues: CAISGGHNEQYF. The CDR3 bases are TGTGCCATCAGTGGAGGCCACAATGAGCAGTACTTC.

The chain employs TRBV19 and TRBJ2-5, with D possibly called TRBD1 or TRBD2 (5 bases each). The J call may be mistaken, given a closer DNA end match to TRBJ2-7. The germline gives CDR1 LNHDA, CDR2 SQIVND (reference sequence). The CDR3 sequence is 13 residues long. CDR3 sequence: CAISRGLSYEQYF. The DNA of the CDR3 is TGTGCCATCTCGAGGGGTCTTAGCTACGAGCAGTACTTC.

CDR3 sequence reads: CSVLGQPQETQYF. The DNA of the CDR3 is TGCAGCGTCCTAGGACAACCCCAAGAGACCCAGTACTTC. The V gene is TRBV29-1, the J gene TRBJ2-5, with D perhaps TRBD1 (5 bases). Looked up from germline, CDR1 is SQVTM and CDR2 is ANQGSEA. The CDR3 consists of 13 residues. Trimming cost V 6 bases and J 1 base, with 12 bases left between them. The full variable domain, completed using reference TRBV29-1 and TRBJ2-5, is SAVISQKPSRDICQRGTSLTIQCQVDSQVTMMFWYRQQPGQSLTLIATANQGSEATYESGFVIDKFPISRPNLTFSTLTVSNMSPEDSSIYLCSVLGQPQETQYFGPGTRLLVL.

Concerning this clonotype: Sequence at one end of the junction differs from germline and may be a read error. In DNA, the CDR3 is TGTGCCAACAGTTACCTAGCGGGGGGGAGCTACGAGCAGTACTTC. As protein: CANSYLAGGSYEQYF. The chain couples TRBV27 to TRBJ2-7; TRBD2 matches 12 bases. The CDR3 has 15 amino acids. Germline V gives CDR1 MNHEY, CDR2 SMNVEV (reference sequence).

CDR3 nucleotide sequence: TGCGCCAGCAGCCAGACAGGGGGAGCGTACGAGCAGTACTTC. Protein product: CASSQTGGAYEQYF. The V and J genes are TRBV4-1 and TRBJ2-5, with TRBD1 matching 9 bases. The end of the DNA aligns better with TRBJ2-7, so the J call may be wrong. The CDR3 is 14 residues long. The germline V gene has CDR1 MGHRA and CDR2 YSYEKL.

This clonotype was seen once. This chain connects TRBV4-2 to TRBJ2-1; the D call may be TRBD1 or TRBD2 (7 bases each). The CDR3 extends over 16 amino acids. Germline CDR1 and CDR2: LGHNA and YNFKEQ. Trimming removed 1 base from V and 3 bases from J, with 13 bases in between. This CDR3 is CASSQARGGGYNEQFF. CDR3 coding DNA: TGTGCCAGCAGCCAAGCCAGGGGGGGTGGCTACAATGAGCAGTTCTTC.

The J gene is TRBJ2-4, the V gene TRBV6-5; D may correspond to TRBD1 or TRBD2 (5 bases each). V was pared by 6 bases and J by 1 base, with 13 bases between. Germline V gene sequence: CDR1 MNHEY, CDR2 SVGAGI. The CDR3 length is 15 residues. CDR3 residues: CASSRGTAAKNIQYF. The CDR3 DNA reads as TGTGCCAGCAGCCGTGGGACCGCTGCCAAAAACATTCAGTACTTC.

This clonotype came up many times. The chain carries TRBV11-1 and TRBJ2-7; 9 bases match TRBD1. This CDR3 has 14 residues. Germline CDR1 SGHAT, CDR2 FQDESV (reference sequence). J was trimmed by 2 bases and V by 4 bases; bases with no gene match: 3. The CDR3 DNA reads TGTGCCAGCAGCTCCGACAGGGGGACCTACGAGCAGTACTTC. Amino acids: CASSSDRGTYEQYF.

The V gene is TRBV27, the J gene TRBJ1-5; perhaps TRBD1 as D (5 bases). Germline CDR1 is MNHEY and CDR2 is SMNVEV (reference sequence). Trimming took off 6 bases at V and 0 bases at J, with 12 bases between the two ends. The CDR3 runs 15 residues. The CDR3 coding sequence is TGTGCCAGCAGCGGAAACAGGTATAGCAATCAGCCCCAGCATTTT. Its translation: CASSGNRYSNQPQHF.

The chain combines TRBV2 with TRBJ2-7; 7 nucleotides align to TRBD2. The CDR3 loop spans 11 amino acids. Trimming at V came to 10 bases and at J to 4 bases, leaving 4 bases not matched to a gene. Germline V gene sequence: CDR1 SNHLY, CDR2 FYNNEI. CDR3 sequence reads: CATSGVYEQYF. CDR3 sequence (DNA): TGTGCCACAAGCGGGGTTTACGAGCAGTACTTC. Supplemented by reference TRBV2 and TRBJ2-7, the full variable domain reads EPEVTQTPSHQVTQMGQEVILRCVPISNHLYFYWYRQILGQKVEFLVSFYNNEISEKSEIFDDQFSVERPDGSNFTLKIRSTKLEDSAMYFCATSGVYEQYFGPGTRLTVT.

This clonotype was observed a handful of times. This chain connects TRBV4-1 to TRBJ2-7, with D unclear. The V end lost 1 base, the J end lost 0 bases, and 10 bases lay between the germline ends. Germline V gene data show CDR1 as MGHRA and CDR2 as YSYEKL. The CDR3 spans 15 residues. For the CDR3, the DNA is TGCGCCAGCAGCCAAGGTAGCACAAGCTCCTACGAGCAGTACTTC. Amino acids: CASSQGSTSSYEQYF.

In its sample, this clonotype was seen a few times. V and J are TRBV5-6 and TRBJ2-2; D unresolved. The length of the CDR3 is 13 residues. Trimming took 4 bases from V and 4 from J, leaving 8 bases between them. CDR1 and CDR2 from the germline V gene are SGHDT and YYEEEE. As DNA, the CDR3 is TGTGCCAGCAGCGAAGCAGTCACCGGGGAGCTGTTTTTT. Amino acid sequence: CASSEAVTGELFF.

The chain carries TRBV19 and TRBJ1-1, with D possibly TRBD1 on 6 matching bases. The V gene's germline CDR1 is LNHDA and CDR2 SQIVND (reference sequence). The CDR3 is made up of 12 amino acids. V dropped 10 bases and J dropped 4 bases, with 13 bases sitting between them. CDR3 sequence (DNA): TGTGCCACCAGCAGGGGTATCACTGAAGCTTTCTTT. It encodes CATSRGITEAFF.

The V gene is TRBV2, the J gene TRBJ2-4; D uncertain. Germline V gives CDR1 SNHLY, CDR2 FYNNEI. The V and J ends lost 6 bases and 9 bases respectively, with 12 bases between them. The length of the CDR3 is 12 residues. The CDR3 reads CASSGSPGIQYF. CDR3 nucleotides: TGTGCCAGCAGCGGCTCCCCGGGCATTCAGTACTTC.

V is TRBV10-3 and J is TRBJ1-2; D is undetermined. This CDR3 contains 12 residues. Deletions cut 1 base from V and 8 bases from J, with 8 bases between. The germline V gene encodes CDR1 ENHRY and CDR2 SYGVKD. Written as DNA, the CDR3 is TGTGCCATCAGTGAGTGGGAGGGAGGCTACACCTTC. This encodes CAISEWEGGYTF.

This clonotype has only a few counts. This rearrangement joins TRBV4-1 to TRBJ1-5; possibly TRBD1 for D (5 bases). V was clipped by 1 base and J by 5 bases, with 12 bases between them. The CDR3 has 15 amino acids. From germline, CDR1 is MGHRA and CDR2 YSYEKL. CDR3 protein: CASSQGGAGHQPQHF. CDR3 nucleotides: TGCGCCAGCAGCCAAGGTGGGGCAGGTCATCAGCCCCAGCATTTT.

The J gene is TRBJ2-1, the V gene TRBV7-2; D is unresolved. V lost 2 bases to trimming and J lost 7 bases, with 9 bases between them. Germline CDR1 and CDR2: SGHTA and FQGNSA. The CDR3 loop spans 13 amino acids. DNA of the CDR3: TGTGCCAGCAGCTTAACCCCCGTGAATGAGCAGTTCTTC. Translated: CASSLTPVNEQFF.

A remark on this clonotype: A read error may account for a junction end that differs from germline. The chain links TRBV7-7 to TRBJ2-1, with D possibly being TRBD1 (6 bases). CDR3 length: 13 amino acids. The germline V gene encodes CDR1 SSHAT and CDR2 FNYEAQ (reference sequence). The CDR3 DNA follows: TGTGCTAGCAGCTTAAACAGGGTAGATGAGCAGTTCTTC. It specifies CASSLNRVDEQFF.

The J gene is TRBJ2-5, the V gene TRBV20-1; D not certain. TRBJ2-7 explains the end of the DNA better; the J call may be wrong. Germline CDR1 reads DFQATT; CDR2 reads SNEGSKA (reference sequence). This CDR3 region has 12 residues. The CDR3: CSARDPRDEQYF. The CDR3 bases are TGCAGTGCTAGAGATCCAAGAGACGAGCAGTACTTC.

This clonotype has more than one count but fewer than ten. The gene calls are TRBV29-1 and TRBJ1-1; no firm D call. Trimming stripped 5 bases from V and 4 bases from J, with 11 bases between. The V gene's germline CDR1 is SQVTM and CDR2 ANQGSEA. The CDR3 totals 12 residues. CDR3 coding DNA: TGCAGCGTTTCTGGTCGGGTCACTGAAGCTTTCTTT. Translating it yields CSVSGRVTEAFF. The full variable domain, rest sourced from reference TRBV29-1 and TRBJ1-1, is SAVISQKPSRDICQRGTSLTIQCQVDSQVTMMFWYRQQPGQSLTLIATANQGSEATYESGFVIDKFPISRPNLTFSTLTVSNMSPEDSSIYLCSVSGRVTEAFFGQGTRLTVV.

The chain carries TRBV20-1 and TRBJ2-7; 8 nucleotides align to TRBD1. V lost 2 bases to trimming and J lost 0 bases; unmatched junction nucleotides: 3. The length of the CDR3 is 14 residues. Looked up from germline, CDR1 is DFQATT and CDR2 is SNEGSKA (reference sequence). CDR3 in amino acids: CSARITGGSYEQYF. The CDR3 bases are TGCAGTGCTAGAATTACAGGGGGCTCCTACGAGCAGTACTTC.

The chain combines TRBV9 with TRBJ2-3, with TRBD1 matching over 7 bases. This CDR3 spans 17 amino acids. The trim removed 3 bases at V and 5 bases at J, leaving 15 bases unmatched. The germline gives CDR1 SGDLS, CDR2 YYNGEE. CDR3 amino acids: CASSARTGVRMRDTQYF. In DNA, the CDR3 is TGTGCCAGCAGCGCAAGAACAGGGGTAAGGATGAGAGATACGCAGTATTTT. The full variable domain, completed using reference TRBV9 and TRBJ2-3, is DSGVTQTPKHLITATGQRVTLRCSPRSGDLSVYWYQQSLDQGLQFLIQYYNGEERAKGNILERFSAQQFPDLHSELNLSSLELGDSALYFCASSARTGVRMRDTQYFGPGTRLTVL.

V gene TRBV29-1 combines with J gene TRBJ1-2, with TRBD1 matching over 9 bases. Germline CDR1 is SQVTM and CDR2 is ANQGSEA. This CDR3 region has 15 residues. V trimming: 0 bases; J trimming: 8 bases; junction bases outside the gene matches: 10. DNA of the CDR3: TGCAGCGTTGAAGATCCACAGGGGGCGAGGCACGGCTACACCTTC. It yields the protein CSVEDPQGARHGYTF.